This is a list of T cell receptor beta chains from one sample in a study of T cells in localized non-small cell lung cancer. Clones were read by immunoSEQ multiplex PCR, and TCRdb kept only the in-frame ones, dropping some. Altogether around 140,000 clones are present, around 92% being singletons, with the ten largest covering over 1.5%. Sequencing used peripheral blood, obtained before any cancer treatment. All receptors derive from a female donor of 60 years or more with stage I lung adenocarcinoma. CDR3s include the opening cysteine and the closing phenylalanine or tryptophan. The order of the fields is J gene, D gene, clone size, V gene, CDR3 length, CDR3 DNA, CDR3 protein. D genes are given only for firm matches. Size is stated for part of the rows, as once, few or many counts, or as a class when the clone is expanded.

TRBJ1-5 | TRBD1 | . | TRBV28 | 15 | TGTGCCAGCAGTGCGGACAGGGGAAGCAATCAGCCCCAGCATTTT | CASSADRGSNQPQHF
TRBJ2-7 | . | . | TRBV7-2 | 16 | TGTGCCAGCAGCCTTGATGTTGGGGGAGCTGCCTACGAGCAGTACTTC | CASSLDVGGAAYEQYF
TRBJ2-1 | TRBD2 | . | TRBV15 | 20 | TGTGCCACCAGCAGTAGAAGCGGGAGAGGACCACTAAACGTCGACAATGAGCAGTTCTTC | CATSSRSGRGPLNVDNEQFF
TRBJ2-1 | TRBD1 | . | TRBV27 | 14 | TGTGCCAGCAGCCGGGACAGGGGTTACAATGAGCAGTTCTTC | CASSRDRGYNEQFF
TRBJ2-1 | . | . | TRBV7-2 | 14 | TGTGCCAGCAGCTTAGGCTCTAGTTACAATGAGCAGTTCTTC | CASSLGSSYNEQFF
TRBJ2-7 | TRBD1 | . | TRBV19 | 13 | TGTGCCAGCCGACAGGGCGAGGGCTACGAGCAGTACTTC | CASRQGEGYEQYF
TRBJ2-3 | . | . | TRBV5-6 | 13 | TGTGCCAGCAGCCTCAGAGTGGCAGATACGCAGTATTTT | CASSLRVADTQYF
TRBJ2-6 | . | . | TRBV19 | 14 | TGTGCCACCAACGTCGGCTCTGGGGCCAACGTCCTGACTTTC | CATNVGSGANVLTF
TRBJ1-1 | TRBD1 | . | TRBV11-2 | 15 | TGTGCCAGCAGCTTATACGGGACAGGGGAGGCTGAAGCTTTCTTT | CASSLYGTGEAEAFF
TRBJ1-6 | . | once | TRBV5-1 | 15 | TGCGCCAGCAGCTTGGTAGGGCAGGGTCATTCACCCCTCCACTTT | CASSLVGQGHSPLHF
TRBJ2-5 | . | . | TRBV10-2 | 15 | TGCGCCAGCAGTGGGGTCGGTCCGGGGGAAGAGACCCAGTACTTC | CASSGVGPGEETQYF
TRBJ1-3 | . | . | TRBV6-5 | 13 | TGTGCCAGCAGTTTCAAGGCTGGAAACACCATATATTTT | CASSFKAGNTIYF
TRBJ1-2 | . | . | TRBV28 | 11 | TGTGCCAGCTTCGGAGGGTATGGCTACACCTTC | CASFGGYGYTF
TRBJ1-2 | . | . | TRBV28 | 15 | TGTGCCAGCAGTCCGTTCGGGTCGAATAACTATGGCTACACCTTC | CASSPFGSNNYGYTF
TRBJ2-7 | . | . | TRBV10-2 | 15 | TGCGCCAGCAGGGACATCGCGGGAAGCTCCTACGAGCAGTACTTC | CASRDIAGSSYEQYF
TRBJ2-3 | . | . | TRBV14 | 14 | TGTGCCAGCAGCCAACCCTTGACTGGGGGCACGCAGTATTTT | CASSQPLTGGTQYF
TRBJ2-5 | . | . | TRBV7-2 | 15 | TGTGCCAGCAGCCCCCAGGGGGGGCAGAAAGAGACCCAGTACTTC | CASSPQGGQKETQYF
TRBJ2-1 | TRBD2 | . | TRBV19 | 15 | TGTGCCAGTAGTCAGACTAGCGGGAGCTACAATGAGCAGTTCTTC | CASSQTSGSYNEQFF
TRBJ1-2 | TRBD1 | few | TRBV9 | 14 | TGTGCCAGCAGCGGAAGGGACAGGGGTTTTGGCTACACCTTC | CASSGRDRGFGYTF
TRBJ2-2 | . | . | TRBV2 | 14 | TGTGCCAGCACCGGGCTAGCAAGTACCGGGGAGCTGTTTTTT | CASTGLASTGELFF
TRBJ2-1 | TRBD2 | . | TRBV19 | 15 | TGTGCCAGTAGTATAGCGGGAGGGAAATACAATGAGCAGTTCTTC | CASSIAGGKYNEQFF
TRBJ2-2 | . | . | TRBV6-4 | 13 | TGTGCCAGCAGTGACGAGAACACCGGGGAGCTGTTTTTT | CASSDENTGELFF
TRBJ2-3 | . | . | TRBV5-1 | 19 | TGCGCCAGCAGCTTGGTGGGCGGGCCCACTGCAGGTTACACAGATACGCAGTATTTT | CASSLVGGPTAGYTDTQYF
TRBJ1-1 | . | . | TRBV5-4 | 14 | TGTGCCAGCAGTTCCACCGGGGAGAACACTGAAGCTTTCTTT | CASSSTGENTEAFF
TRBJ2-5 | . | . | TRBV2 | 13 | TGTGCCAGCAGTCCTCCCTGGGGAGAGACCCAGTACTTC | CASSPPWGETQYF
TRBJ2-5 | . | . | TRBV21-1 | 15 | TGTGCCAGCAGGGGGGTAGACCAGCCGCAAGAGACCCAGTACTTC | CASRGVDQPQETQYF
TRBJ2-3 | . | . | TRBV29-1 | 16 | TGCAGCGTGTACGCGGGGCGGGACGCTAGCACAGATACGCAGTATTTT | CSVYAGRDASTDTQYF
TRBJ2-3 | TRBD2 | . | TRBV6-1 | 17 | TGTGCCAGCAGTGTCACCGGGACTAGCGGAATCACAGATACGCAGTATTTT | CASSVTGTSGITDTQYF
TRBJ2-2 | TRBD2 | . | TRBV11-3 | 15 | TGTGCCAGCAGCCCCGAGACTAGCCGCACCGGGGAGCTGTTTTTT | CASSPETSRTGELFF
TRBJ2-4 | . | . | TRBV15 | 15 | TGTGCCACCAGCAGTCCGGGAGTGTCCAAAAACATTCAGTACTTC | CATSSPGVSKNIQYF
TRBJ2-7 | . | . | TRBV4-1 | 15 | TGCGCCAGCAGGCCAACCGACACTGGCCCCTACGAGCAGTACTTC | CASRPTDTGPYEQYF
TRBJ2-1 | . | . | TRBV5-1 | 15 | TGCGCCAGCAGCTCCGGGCCCTCACCCTCCAATGAGCAGTTCTTC | CASSSGPSPSNEQFF
TRBJ1-1 | TRBD1 | . | TRBV2 | 15 | TGTGCCAGCAGAGTACAGGGGCTCCAGTACACTGAAGCTTTCTTT | CASRVQGLQYTEAFF
TRBJ2-7 | . | . | TRBV18 | 11 | TGTGCCAGCTCAACAACGCTCGAGCAGTACTTC | CASSTTLEQYF
TRBJ2-7 | . | . | TRBV12-2 | 14 | TGTGCAAGTCGCTCCTGGCCGAGGCCTGACGAGCAGTACTTC | CASRSWPRPDEQYF